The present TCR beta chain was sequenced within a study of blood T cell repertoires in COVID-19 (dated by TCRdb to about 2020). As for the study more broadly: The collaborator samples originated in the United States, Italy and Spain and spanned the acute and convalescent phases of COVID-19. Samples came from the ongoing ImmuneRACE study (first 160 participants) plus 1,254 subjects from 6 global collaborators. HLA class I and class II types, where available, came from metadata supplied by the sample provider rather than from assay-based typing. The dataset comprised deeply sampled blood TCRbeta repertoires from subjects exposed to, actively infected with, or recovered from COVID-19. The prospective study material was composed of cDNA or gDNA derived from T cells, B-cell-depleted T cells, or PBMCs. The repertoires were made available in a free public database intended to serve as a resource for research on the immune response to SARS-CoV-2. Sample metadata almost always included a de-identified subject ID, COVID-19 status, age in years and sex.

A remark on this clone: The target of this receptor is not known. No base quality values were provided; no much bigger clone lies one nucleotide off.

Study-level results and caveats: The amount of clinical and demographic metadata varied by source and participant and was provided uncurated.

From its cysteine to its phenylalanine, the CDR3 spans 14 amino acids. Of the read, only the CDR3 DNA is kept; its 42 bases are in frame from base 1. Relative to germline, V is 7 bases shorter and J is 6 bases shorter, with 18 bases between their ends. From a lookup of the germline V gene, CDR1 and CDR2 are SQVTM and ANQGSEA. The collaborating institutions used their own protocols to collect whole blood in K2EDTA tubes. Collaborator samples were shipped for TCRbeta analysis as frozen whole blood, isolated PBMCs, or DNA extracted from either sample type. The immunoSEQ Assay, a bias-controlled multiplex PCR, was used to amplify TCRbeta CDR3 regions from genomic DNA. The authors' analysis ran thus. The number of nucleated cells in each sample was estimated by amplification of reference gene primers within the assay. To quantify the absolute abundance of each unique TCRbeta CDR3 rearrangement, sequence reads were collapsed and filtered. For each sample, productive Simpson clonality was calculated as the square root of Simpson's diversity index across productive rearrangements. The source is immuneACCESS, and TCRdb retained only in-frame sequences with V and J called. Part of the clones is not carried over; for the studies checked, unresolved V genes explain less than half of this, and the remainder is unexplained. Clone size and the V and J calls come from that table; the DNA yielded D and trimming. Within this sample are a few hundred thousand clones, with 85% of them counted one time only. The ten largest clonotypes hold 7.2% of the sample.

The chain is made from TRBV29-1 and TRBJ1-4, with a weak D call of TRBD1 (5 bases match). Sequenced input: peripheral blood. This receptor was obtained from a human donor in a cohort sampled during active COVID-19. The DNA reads TGCAGCGGAAGGTCGGGGGTGATGGATGAAAAACTGTTTTTT. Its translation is CSGRSGVMDEKLFF.